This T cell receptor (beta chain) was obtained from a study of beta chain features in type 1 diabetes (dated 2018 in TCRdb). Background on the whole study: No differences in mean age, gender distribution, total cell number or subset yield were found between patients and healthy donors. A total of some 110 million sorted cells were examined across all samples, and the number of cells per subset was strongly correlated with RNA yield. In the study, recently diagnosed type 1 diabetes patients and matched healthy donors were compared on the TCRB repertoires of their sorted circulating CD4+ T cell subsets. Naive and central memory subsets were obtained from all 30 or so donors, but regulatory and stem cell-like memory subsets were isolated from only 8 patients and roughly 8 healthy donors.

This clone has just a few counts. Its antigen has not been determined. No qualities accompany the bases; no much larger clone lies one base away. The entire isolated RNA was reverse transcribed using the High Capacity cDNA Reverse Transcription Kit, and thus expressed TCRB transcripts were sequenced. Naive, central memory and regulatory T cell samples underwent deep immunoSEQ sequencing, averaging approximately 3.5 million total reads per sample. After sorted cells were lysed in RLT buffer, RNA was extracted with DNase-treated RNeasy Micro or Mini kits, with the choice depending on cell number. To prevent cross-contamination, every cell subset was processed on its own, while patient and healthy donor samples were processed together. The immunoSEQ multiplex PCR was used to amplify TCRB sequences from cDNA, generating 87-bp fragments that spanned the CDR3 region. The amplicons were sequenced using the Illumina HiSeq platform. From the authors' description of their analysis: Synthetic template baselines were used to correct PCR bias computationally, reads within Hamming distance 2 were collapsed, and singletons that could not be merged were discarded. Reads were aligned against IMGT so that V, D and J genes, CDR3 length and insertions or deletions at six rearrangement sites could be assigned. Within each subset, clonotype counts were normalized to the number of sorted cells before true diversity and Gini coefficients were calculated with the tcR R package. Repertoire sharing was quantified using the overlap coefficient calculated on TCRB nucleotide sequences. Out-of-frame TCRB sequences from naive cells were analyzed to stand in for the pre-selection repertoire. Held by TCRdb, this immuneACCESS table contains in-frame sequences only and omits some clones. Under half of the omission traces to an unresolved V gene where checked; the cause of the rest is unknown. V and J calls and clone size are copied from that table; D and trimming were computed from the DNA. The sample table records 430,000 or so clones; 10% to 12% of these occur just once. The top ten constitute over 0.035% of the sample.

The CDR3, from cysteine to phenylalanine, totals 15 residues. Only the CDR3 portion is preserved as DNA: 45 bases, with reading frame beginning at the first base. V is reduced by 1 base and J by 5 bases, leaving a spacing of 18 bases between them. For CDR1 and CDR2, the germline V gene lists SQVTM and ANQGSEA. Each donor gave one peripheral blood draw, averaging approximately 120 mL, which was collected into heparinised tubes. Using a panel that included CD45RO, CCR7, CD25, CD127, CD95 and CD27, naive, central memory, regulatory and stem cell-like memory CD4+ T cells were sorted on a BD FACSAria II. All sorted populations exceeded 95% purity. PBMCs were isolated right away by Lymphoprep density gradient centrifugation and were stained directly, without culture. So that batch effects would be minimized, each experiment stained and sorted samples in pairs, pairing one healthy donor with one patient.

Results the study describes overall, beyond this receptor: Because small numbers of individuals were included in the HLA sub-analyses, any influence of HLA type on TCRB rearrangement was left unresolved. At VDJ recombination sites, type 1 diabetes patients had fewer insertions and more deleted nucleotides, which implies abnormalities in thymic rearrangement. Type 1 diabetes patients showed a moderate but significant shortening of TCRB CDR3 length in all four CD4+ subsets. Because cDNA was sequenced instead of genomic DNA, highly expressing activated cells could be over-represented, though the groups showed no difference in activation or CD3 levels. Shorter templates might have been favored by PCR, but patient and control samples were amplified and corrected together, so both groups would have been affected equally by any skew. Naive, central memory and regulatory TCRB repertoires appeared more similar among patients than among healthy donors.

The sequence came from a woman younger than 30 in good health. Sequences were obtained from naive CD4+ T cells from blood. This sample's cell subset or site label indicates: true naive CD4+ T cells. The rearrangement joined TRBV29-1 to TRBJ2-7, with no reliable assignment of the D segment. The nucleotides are TGCAGCGTTGAAGTCCGGGCCACCCATCCTAACGAGCAGTACTTC. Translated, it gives CSVEVRATHPNEQYF.